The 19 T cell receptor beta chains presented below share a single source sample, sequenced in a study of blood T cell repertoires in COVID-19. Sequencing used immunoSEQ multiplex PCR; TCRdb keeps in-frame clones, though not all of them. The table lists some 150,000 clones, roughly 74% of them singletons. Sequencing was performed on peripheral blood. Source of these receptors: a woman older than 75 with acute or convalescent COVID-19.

CDR3 residues: CASSLVGVYEQYF. In nucleotides, the CDR3 is TGTGCCAGCAGCTTAGTAGGGGTCTACGAGCAGTACTTC. The chain employs TRBV7-8 and TRBJ2-7; perhaps TRBD1 as D (5 bases). Trimming stripped 1 base from V and 3 bases from J, with 7 bases between. Germline V CDR1 and CDR2: SGHVS, FQNEAQ. This CDR3 contains 13 residues.

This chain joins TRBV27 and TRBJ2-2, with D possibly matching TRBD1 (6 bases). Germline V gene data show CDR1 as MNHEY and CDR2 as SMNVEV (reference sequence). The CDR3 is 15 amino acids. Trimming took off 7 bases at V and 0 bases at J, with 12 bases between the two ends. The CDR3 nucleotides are TGTGCCAGCACCCTGGCAGGGGCGAACACCGGGGAGCTGTTTTTT. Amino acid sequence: CASTLAGANTGELFF.

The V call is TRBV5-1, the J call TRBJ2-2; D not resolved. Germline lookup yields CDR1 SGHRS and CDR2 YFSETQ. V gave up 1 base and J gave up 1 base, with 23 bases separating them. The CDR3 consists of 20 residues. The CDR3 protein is CASSLTSTGTARRNTGELFF. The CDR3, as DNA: TGCGCCAGCAGCTTGACTTCCACCGGTACAGCCCGAAGGAACACCGGGGAGCTGTTTTTT.

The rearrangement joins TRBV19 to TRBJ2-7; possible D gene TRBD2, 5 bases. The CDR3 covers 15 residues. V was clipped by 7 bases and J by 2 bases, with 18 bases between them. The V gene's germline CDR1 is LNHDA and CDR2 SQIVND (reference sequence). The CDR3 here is CASTKGAPLPYEQYF. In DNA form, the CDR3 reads TGTGCCAGTACCAAGGGAGCCCCTCTACCCTACGAGCAGTACTTC.

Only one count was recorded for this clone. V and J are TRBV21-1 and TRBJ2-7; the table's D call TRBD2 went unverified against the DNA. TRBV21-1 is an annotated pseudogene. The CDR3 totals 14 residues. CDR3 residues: CASRLLAGAYEQYF. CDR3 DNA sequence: TGTGCCAGCAGACTACTAGCGGGGGCCTACGAGCAGTACTTC.

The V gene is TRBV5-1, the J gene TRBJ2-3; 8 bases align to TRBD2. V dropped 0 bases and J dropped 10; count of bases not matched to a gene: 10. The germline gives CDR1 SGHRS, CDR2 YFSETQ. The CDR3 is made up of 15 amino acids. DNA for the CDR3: TGCGCCAGCAGCTTGGTAGCGGGACCCAATTCGGCGCAGTATTTT. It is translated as CASSLVAGPNSAQYF.

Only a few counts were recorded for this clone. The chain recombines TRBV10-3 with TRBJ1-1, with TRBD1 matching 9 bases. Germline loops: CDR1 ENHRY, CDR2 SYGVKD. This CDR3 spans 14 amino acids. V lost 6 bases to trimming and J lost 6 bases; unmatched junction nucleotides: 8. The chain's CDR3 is CAIRPQGAGAEAFF. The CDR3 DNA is TGTGCCATCAGGCCACAGGGGGCTGGCGCTGAAGCTTTCTTT.

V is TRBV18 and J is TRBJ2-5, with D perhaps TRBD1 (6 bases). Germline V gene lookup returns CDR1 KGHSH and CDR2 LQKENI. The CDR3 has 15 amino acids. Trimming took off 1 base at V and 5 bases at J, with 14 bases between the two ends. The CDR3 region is CASSPHRDPGETQYF. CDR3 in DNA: TGTGCCAGCTCACCACACAGGGATCCGGGGGAGACCCAGTACTTC.

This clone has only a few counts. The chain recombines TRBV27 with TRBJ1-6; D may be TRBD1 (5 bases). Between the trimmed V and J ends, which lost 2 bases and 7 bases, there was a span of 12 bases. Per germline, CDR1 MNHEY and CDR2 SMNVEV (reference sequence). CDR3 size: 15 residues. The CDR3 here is CASSLLERGNSPLHF. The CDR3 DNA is TGTGCCAGCAGTTTACTGGAACGGGGGAATTCACCCCTCCACTTT.

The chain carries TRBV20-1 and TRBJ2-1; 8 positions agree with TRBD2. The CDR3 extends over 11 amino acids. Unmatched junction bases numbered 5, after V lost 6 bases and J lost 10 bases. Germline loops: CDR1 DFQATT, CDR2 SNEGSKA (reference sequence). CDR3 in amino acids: CSAPRLAEQFF. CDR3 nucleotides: TGCAGTGCCCCGCGACTAGCGGAGCAGTTCTTC.

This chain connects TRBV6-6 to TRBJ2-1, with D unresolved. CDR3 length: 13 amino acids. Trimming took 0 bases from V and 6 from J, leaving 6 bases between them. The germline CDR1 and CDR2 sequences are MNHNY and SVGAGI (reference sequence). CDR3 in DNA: TGTGCCAGCAGTTACTCTAGAGGCAATGAGCAGTTCTTC. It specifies CASSYSRGNEQFF.

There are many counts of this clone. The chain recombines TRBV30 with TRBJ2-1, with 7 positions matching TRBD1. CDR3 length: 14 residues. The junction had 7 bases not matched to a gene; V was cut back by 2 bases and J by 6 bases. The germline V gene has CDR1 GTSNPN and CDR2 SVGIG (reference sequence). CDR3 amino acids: CAWSYTGALNEQFF. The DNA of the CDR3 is TGTGCCTGGAGTTATACAGGGGCCCTCAATGAGCAGTTCTTC.

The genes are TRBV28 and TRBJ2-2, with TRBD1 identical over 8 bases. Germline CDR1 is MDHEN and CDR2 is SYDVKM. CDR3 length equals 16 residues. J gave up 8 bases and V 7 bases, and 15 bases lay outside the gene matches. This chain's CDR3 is CASTTTGQAERGELFF. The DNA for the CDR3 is TGTGCCAGCACCACAACGGGACAGGCAGAGAGGGGGGAGCTGTTTTTT.

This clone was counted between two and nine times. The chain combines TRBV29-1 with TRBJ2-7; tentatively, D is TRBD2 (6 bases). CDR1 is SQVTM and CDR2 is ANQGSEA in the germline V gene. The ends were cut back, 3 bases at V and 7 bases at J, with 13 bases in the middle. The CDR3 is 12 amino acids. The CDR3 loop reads CSVEGGADEQYF. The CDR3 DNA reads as TGCAGCGTTGAGGGGGGAGCGGATGAGCAGTACTTC.

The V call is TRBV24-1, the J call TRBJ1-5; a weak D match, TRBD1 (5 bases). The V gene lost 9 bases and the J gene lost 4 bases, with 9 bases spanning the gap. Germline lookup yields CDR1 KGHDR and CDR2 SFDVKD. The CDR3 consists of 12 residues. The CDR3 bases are TGTGCCACCTCCCAGGGTAATCAGCCCCAGCATTTT. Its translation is CATSQGNQPQHF.

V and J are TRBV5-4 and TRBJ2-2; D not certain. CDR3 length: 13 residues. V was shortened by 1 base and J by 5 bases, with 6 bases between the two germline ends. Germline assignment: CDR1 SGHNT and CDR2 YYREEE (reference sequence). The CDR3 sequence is CASSLRVTGELFF. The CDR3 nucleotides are TGTGCCAGCAGCTTGCGGGTTACCGGGGAGCTGTTTTTT.

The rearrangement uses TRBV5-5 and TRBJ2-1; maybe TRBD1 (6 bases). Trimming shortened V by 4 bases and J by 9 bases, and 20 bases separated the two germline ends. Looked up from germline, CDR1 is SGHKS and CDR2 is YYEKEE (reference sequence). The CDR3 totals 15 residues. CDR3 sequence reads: CASSTLGNRALEQFF. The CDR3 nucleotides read TGTGCCAGCAGCACCCTAGGAAACAGGGCGCTTGAGCAGTTCTTC.

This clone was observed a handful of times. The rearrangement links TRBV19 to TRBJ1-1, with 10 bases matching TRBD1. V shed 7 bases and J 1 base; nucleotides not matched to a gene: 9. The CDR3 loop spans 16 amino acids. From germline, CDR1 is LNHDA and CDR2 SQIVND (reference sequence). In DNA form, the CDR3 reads TGTGCCAGTACTCCGGGACAGGGGTCCAGGAACACTGAAGCTTTCTTT. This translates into CASTPGQGSRNTEAFF.

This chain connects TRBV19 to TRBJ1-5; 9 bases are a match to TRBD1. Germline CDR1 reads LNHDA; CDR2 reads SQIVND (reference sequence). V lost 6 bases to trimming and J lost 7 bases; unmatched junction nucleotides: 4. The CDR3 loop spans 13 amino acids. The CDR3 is CASSDRGRQPQHF. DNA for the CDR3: TGTGCCAGTAGCGACAGGGGGAGGCAGCCCCAGCATTTT.